The 20 T cell receptor beta chains below come from one sample, sequenced in a study of blood T cells in healthy people across ages. Primers used in a second PCR of about 7 to 12 cycles were a sample-barcoded 5' primer and a J-beta primer mix. Each CDR3 protein gets one entry after TCRdb re-called the 5' RACE reads with MiXCR. The sample includes 1.2 million to 1.5 million distinct CDR3 sequences, 55% to 75% of them seen just once. The sample comprised blood. These receptors were taken from a man aged 18 to 30 in good health.

The rearrangement links TRBV7-2 to TRBJ2-1; D not resolved. Germline assignment: CDR1 SGHTA and CDR2 FQGNSA. Deletions cut 1 base from V and 6 bases from J, with 16 bases between. The CDR3 extends over 16 amino acids. CDR3 nucleotide sequence: TGTGCCAGCAGCTTAGGTAGGCTAGGATATGGCAATGAGCAGTTCTTC. Amino acids: CASSLGRLGYGNEQFF.

The chain is built from TRBV18 and TRBJ2-5, with D perhaps matching TRBD1 or TRBD2 (5 bases each). V gave up 5 bases and J gave up 8 bases, with 15 bases separating them. Per germline, CDR1 KGHSH and CDR2 LQKENI. CDR3 length equals 13 residues. In DNA form, the CDR3 reads TGTGCCAGCTCAAACCGGGACGTATCAACCCAGTACTTC. Its translation is CASSNRDVSTQYF.

The chain has TRBV4-2 and TRBJ2-7, with 13 nucleotides matching TRBD2. Germline CDR1 LGHNA, CDR2 YNFKEQ. V trimming: 0 bases; J trimming: 6 bases; junction bases outside the gene matches: 8. The length of the CDR3 is 17 residues. Here the CDR3 DNA reads TGTGCCAGCAGCCAAGATAGGACTAGCGGGAGATGGTCCGAGCAGTACTTC. Translated, it gives CASSQDRTSGRWSEQYF.

This clonotype was counted only a few times. J is TRBJ2-1 and V is TRBV12-3 or TRBV12-4; D is uncertain. CDR3 length: 14 amino acids. Trimming pared 7 bases from V and 4 bases from J, leaving 14 bases between. The CDR3 here is CASTSDGKYNEQFF. The CDR3 DNA follows: TGTGCCAGCACCTCGGATGGGAAATACAATGAGCAGTTCTTC.

This clonotype was observed a few times. The genes are TRBV20-1 and TRBJ2-4; 11 positions agree with TRBD1. J lost 1 base, V lost 5 bases, and 10 bases had no gene match. Germline V gene lookup returns CDR1 DFQATT and CDR2 SNEGSKA (reference sequence). The CDR3 has 17 residues. CDR3 bases: TGCAGTGCTGCAGGGACAGGGGGTCCCTTCGCCAAAAACATTCAGTACTTC. Translated: CSAAGTGGPFAKNIQYF.

This clonotype came up a few times. The V call is TRBV12-3 or TRBV12-4, the J call TRBJ2-7, with D possibly being TRBD1 (5 bases). The V gene lost 2 bases and the J gene lost 0 bases, with 14 bases spanning the gap. The CDR3 is 16 amino acids. The CDR3 sequence is CASSLSLGHYSYEQYF. DNA of the CDR3: TGTGCCAGCAGTTTAAGTTTGGGGCATTACTCCTACGAGCAGTACTTC.

The chain employs TRBV14 and TRBJ1-2; possible D gene TRBD1, 6 bases. The V and J ends lost 3 bases and 7 bases respectively, with 12 bases between them. CDR1 and CDR2 (germline): SGHDN, FVKESK. CDR3 length: 13 amino acids. The CDR3 spells CASSHGGRGGYTF. The CDR3 DNA reads TGTGCCAGCAGCCACGGGGGGCGAGGTGGCTACACCTTC.

The gene calls are TRBV5-6 and TRBJ2-1; 11 bases match TRBD2. This CDR3 has 14 residues. CDR1 and CDR2 from the germline V gene are SGHDT and YYEEEE. After removal of 4 bases from V and 9 bases from J, the junction contained 6 bases not matched to a gene. DNA for the CDR3: TGTGCCAGCAGCCTGGGACTAGCGGCGAGTGAGCAGTTCTTC. It yields the protein CASSLGLAASEQFF.

The CDR3 DNA reads TGTGCCAGCAGTGACGCAGGGGCCAGCACAGATACGCAGTATTTT. This translates into CASSDAGASTDTQYF. The chain links TRBV6-4 to TRBJ2-3, with a tentative D call TRBD1 (6 bases). CDR1 is MRHNA and CDR2 is SNTAGT in the germline V gene. This CDR3 region has 15 residues. Trimming removed 2 bases at V and 0 bases at J, with 9 bases between.

This clonotype was seen a few times. V is TRBV10-2 and J is TRBJ2-6; no definite D call. V shed 0 bases and J shed 2 bases, with 5 bases lying between them. The V gene's germline CDR1 is WSHSY and CDR2 SAAADI. The CDR3 is made up of 15 amino acids. CDR3 region: CASSESRTGANVLTF. CDR3 nucleotide sequence: TGCGCCAGCAGTGAGTCTCGGACTGGGGCCAACGTCCTGACTTTC.

The chain recombines TRBV9 with TRBJ2-7, with D perhaps TRBD2 (5 bases). Per the germline V gene, CDR1 is SGDLS and CDR2 is YYNGEE. Trimming stripped 0 bases from V and 3 bases from J, with 10 bases between. The CDR3 runs 14 residues. CDR3 DNA sequence: TGTGCCAGCAGCGTAGCGGGGTTAGACTACGAGCAGTACTTC. This codes for CASSVAGLDYEQYF.

This clonotype came up many times. The chain is built from TRBV25-1 and TRBJ2-1; 8 bases are a match to TRBD1. The CDR3 totals 15 residues. Trimming took 8 bases from V and 5 from J; bases not matched to a gene: 11. Looked up from germline, CDR1 is MGHDK and CDR2 is SYGVNS. For the CDR3, the DNA is TGTGCCAGCTTGCCACTGGACAGGGCCCACAATGAGCAGTTCTTC. This translates into CASLPLDRAHNEQFF.

The chain carries TRBV3-1 and TRBJ2-1; 10 nucleotides line up with TRBD2. This CDR3 comprises 16 residues. Losses at the gene ends were 4 bases for V and 6 bases for J; bases not matched to a gene: 9. Germline V gives CDR1 LGHDT, CDR2 YNNKEL (reference sequence). This chain's CDR3 is CASSPLATSGVNEQFF. In DNA, the CDR3 is TGTGCCAGCAGCCCGCTGGCCACTAGCGGGGTCAATGAGCAGTTCTTC.

The chain couples TRBV20-1 to TRBJ2-3; D gene uncertain. Germline CDR1 is DFQATT and CDR2 is SNEGSKA (reference sequence). This CDR3 has 11 residues. V was pared by 2 bases and J by 4 bases, with 4 bases between. The CDR3 nucleotides read TGCAGTGCTAGAAGACCAGATACGCAGTATTTT. Translating it yields CSARRPDTQYF.

The DNA of the CDR3 is TGTGCCAGCTCACCACTCCTCGGCACTACGAGTCCCTCCTACAATGAGCAGTTCTTC. Translation gives CASSPLLGTTSPSYNEQFF. The V gene is TRBV18, the J gene TRBJ2-1; D is unresolved. Trimming took 1 base from V and 0 from J, leaving 19 bases between them. CDR3 length: 19 residues. Germline V CDR1 and CDR2: KGHSH, LQKENI.

This clonotype has just one count. A much larger clone differs by one base, so this may be a read error. The chain's CDR3 is CAGSQGEGGGGNEQFF. For the CDR3, the DNA is TGTGCCGGCAGCCAAGGGGAAGGCGGGGGGGGCAATGAGCAGTTCTTC. The chain couples TRBV4-2 to TRBJ2-1; 9 bases map to TRBD2. CDR1 is LGHNA, CDR2 YNFKEQ, per germline. The CDR3 is 16 amino acids.

Notes on this clonotype: At one end, the junction sequence differs from germline, possibly due to a read error. This chain links TRBV4-1 with TRBJ2-1, with a tentative D call TRBD1 (6 bases). Germline values: CDR1 MGHRA, CDR2 YSYEKL. CDR3 size: 13 residues. The CDR3 DNA reads TGCGCCGGCAGCCCGGGACAATACAATGAGCAGTTCTTC. This translates into CAGSPGQYNEQFF.

Written as DNA, the CDR3 is TGTGCCAGCAGCCTGCAGGACGGGCGAAATGAAAAACTGTTTTTT. As protein: CASSLQDGRNEKLFF. J is TRBJ1-4 and V is TRBV11-3; D gene unclear. CDR1 SGHNT and CDR2 YENEEA come from the germline V gene. V dropped 5 bases and J dropped 5 bases, with 15 bases sitting between them. CDR3 length equals 15 residues.

This clonotype was counted only a few times. V is TRBV7-9 and J is TRBJ2-1; weak D call: TRBD2 (6 bases). Deletions cut 5 bases from V and 5 bases from J, with 10 bases between. This CDR3 region has 13 residues. Germline V gene sequence: CDR1 SEHNR, CDR2 FQNEAQ (reference sequence). This CDR3 reads CASSRDFDNEQFF. The CDR3 nucleotides are TGTGCCAGCAGCCGGGACTTTGACAATGAGCAGTTCTTC.

This clonotype was picked up a small number of times. The chain employs TRBV4-1 and TRBJ1-4; D call uncertain. Trimming shortened V by 0 bases and J by 6 bases, and 8 bases separated the two germline ends. Germline V gene lookup returns CDR1 MGHRA and CDR2 YSYEKL. The CDR3 extends over 14 amino acids. The chain's CDR3 is CASSQDRTHEKLFF. The DNA of the CDR3 is TGCGCCAGCAGCCAAGATCGGACGCATGAAAAACTGTTTTTT.